The entry below gives a single T cell receptor (beta chain) sequence along with its context. Original methodology: Quantification of nucleated cells was approximated via reference gene primer amplification. Assay: immunoSEQ multiplex PCR; the TCRdb copy retains only in-frame clones and omits some. The DNA was the basis for D and trimming; V, J and clone size are from that table. The table has about 520,000 clones, 70% to 90% seen once. These data come from a study of blood T cell repertoires in COVID-19. At the level of the study: COVID-19 samples from acute and convalescent phases originated in the United States, Italy and Spain. PBMCs, B-cell-depleted T cells, or T cells were the source of the cDNA or gDNA that made up the material.

Trimming pared 0 bases from V and 6 bases from J, leaving 12 bases between. The CDR3 spans 14 residues. Germline V lookup: CDR1 GTSNPN, CDR2 SVGIG (reference sequence). The source material was peripheral blood. The TCR comes from a human donor in a cohort sampled during active COVID-19. The J gene is TRBJ1-5, the V gene TRBV30; maybe TRBD1 (6 bases). CDR3 nucleotides: TGTGCCTGGAGTGTAGTGGGGGCCGGTCAGCCCCAGCATTTT. Translating gives CAWSVVGAGQPQHF. Together with reference TRBV30 and TRBJ1-5, the CDR3 gives the full variable domain: SQTIHQWPATLVQPVGSPLSLECTVEGTSNPNLYWYRQAAGRGLQLLFYSVGIGQISSEVPQNLSASRPQDRQFILSSKKLLLSDSGFYLCAWSVVGAGQPQHFGDGTRLSIL.